The clone carrying this T cell receptor beta chain was counted a few times. Its antigen remains unknown. The record originates from a study of T cells in Graves' hyperthyroidism and ophthalmopathy. Study-wide results and caveats: Most expanded thyroid clonotypes above 0.001 also appeared in blood.

CDR1 and CDR2 (germline): SGHNT, YENEEA. With 5 bases removed from V and 0 bases from J, the gap between germline ends came to 11 bases. This CDR3 comprises 15 residues. Amplification yielded TCR beta CDR3 regions, with RNA transcripts as the source. A first-round RT-PCR of the TCR CDR3 used the HTBI primer set. TCRdb reprocessed the multiplex PCR reads with MiXCR, giving one entry per CDR3 protein. The sample lists 450,000 to 500,000 distinct CDR3 sequences; approximately 22% were seen once. Patients with uncontrolled infections, other autoimmune diseases, pregnancy or lactation were excluded. Diagnostic decisions used clinical symptoms, serum thyroxine and TRAb, thyroid ultrasound and orbital computed tomography.

Sequencing was done on a sample of blood. The chain has TRBV11-3 and TRBJ1-3, with D tentatively TRBD1 (5 bases). The sequence came from a woman in her 70s with Graves' ophthalmopathy. The chain's CDR3 is CASSQTGVSGNTIYF. CDR3 sequence (DNA): TGTGCCAGCAGCCAAACGGGGGTCTCTGGAAACACCATATATTTT.